A single sample gave rise to the 18 T cell receptor beta chains below, sequenced in a study of blood T cell repertoires in COVID-19. Some clones are missing from TCRdb's copy, which holds only in-frame ones; the method was immunoSEQ multiplex PCR. Of more than 85,000 clones in the sample, roughly nine tenths were seen once. Specimen: peripheral blood. The receptors stem from a woman in her sixties or seventies with acute or convalescent COVID-19.

The CDR3 here is CASSPGQMIFYGYTF. The CDR3 nucleotides read TGTGCCAGCAGTCCCGGACAGATGATATTTTATGGCTACACCTTC. This chain links TRBV27 with TRBJ1-2, with TRBD1 as a possible D gene (6 bases). The CDR3 spans 15 residues. Germline assignment: CDR1 MNHEY and CDR2 SMNVEV (reference sequence). V lost 5 bases and J 5 bases, leaving 18 bases between the germline ends.

The rearrangement joins TRBV5-1 to TRBJ1-5, with 7 bases aligning to TRBD1. The V gene end was trimmed by 4 bases and the J gene end by 9 bases; junction bases not matched to a gene: 10. This CDR3 has 14 residues. Germline V gene lookup returns CDR1 SGHRS and CDR2 YFSETQ. CDR3 region: CASSLTGPLGPQHF. The CDR3 DNA is TGCGCCAGCAGCCTGACAGGGCCCCTTGGGCCCCAGCATTTT. The full variable domain, with the rest looked up from reference TRBV5-1 and TRBJ1-5, is KAGVTQTPRYLIKTRGQQVTLSCSPISGHRSVSWYQQTPGQGLQFLFEYFSETQRNKGNFPGRFSGRQFSNSRSEMNVSTLELGDSALYLCASSLTGPLGPQHFGDGTRLSIL.

This chain uses TRBV12-5 with TRBJ2-1, with TRBD1 as a possible D gene (5 bases). CDR1 LGHNT and CDR2 FRNRAP come from the germline V gene. Trimming stripped 6 bases from V and 12 bases from J, with 18 bases between. The CDR3 is 13 amino acids. The CDR3 reads CASGLLTENRQFF. The CDR3 coding sequence is TGTGCTAGTGGACTCTTGACAGAGAATAGGCAGTTCTTC.

The chain combines TRBV3-1 (or the pseudogene TRBV3-2) with TRBJ1-3; the D gene is possibly TRBD1 (6 bases). Germline V gives CDR1 LGHDT, CDR2 YNNKEL (reference sequence). The CDR3 runs to 14 residues. With 4 bases removed from V and 5 bases from J, the gap between germline ends came to 12 bases. CDR3 residues: CASSRSGTRNTIYF. Written as DNA, the CDR3 is TGTGCCAGCAGCCGTTCCGGGACACGAAACACCATATATTTT.

The CDR3 sequence: CASSERAYEQYF. The CDR3, as DNA: TGTGCCAGCAGTGAGCGGGCCTACGAGCAGTACTTC. The J gene is TRBJ2-7, the V gene TRBV6-1; perhaps TRBD2 as D (5 bases). V lost 3 bases and J 2 bases, leaving 5 bases between the germline ends. The CDR3 extends over 12 amino acids. Germline values: CDR1 MNHNS, CDR2 SASEGT.

This clone was counted ten times or more. For the CDR3, the DNA is TGTGCCAGCAGTGACGGGGGCCTAGCGGGCAATGAGCAGTTCTTC. Translated: CASSDGGLAGNEQFF. V usage is TRBV6-4 and J usage is TRBJ2-1; the match to TRBD2 covers 8 bases. The CDR3 covers 15 residues. CDR1 and CDR2 (germline): MRHNA, SNTAGT. The V and J ends lost 2 bases and 6 bases, in that order; junction bases with no gene match: 6.

The genes are TRBV5-1 and TRBJ2-3; TRBD2 agrees at 10 bases. With V trimmed by 1 base and J by 2 bases, 10 bases remained unmatched. Germline CDR1 is SGHRS and CDR2 is YFSETQ. This CDR3 spans 18 amino acids. The CDR3 nucleotides are TGCGCCAGCAGCTTGCCCTCTAGCGGGGGACCCCACACAGATACGCAGTATTTT. Its protein is CASSLPSSGGPHTDTQYF.

The CDR3 coding sequence is TGTGCCATCAGGGGCTTTGGGACAGACTATGGCTACACCTTC. It is translated as CAIRGFGTDYGYTF. J is TRBJ1-2 and V is TRBV10-3; 7 bases are shared with TRBD1. J gave up 3 bases and V 6 bases, and 7 bases lay outside the gene matches. In germline, CDR1 is ENHRY, CDR2 SYGVKD. The CDR3 length is 14 residues.

In nucleotides, the CDR3 is TGTGCCATCAGCCAACCCTCCTACAACTATGGCTACACCTTC. It codes for CAISQPSYNYGYTF. The chain carries TRBV10-3 and TRBJ1-2, with D uncertain. The CDR3 spans 14 residues. Germline CDR1 is ENHRY and CDR2 is SYGVKD. V lost 6 bases, J lost 2 bases, and 13 bases lay in between.

The chain links TRBV18 to TRBJ2-7; D uncertain. This CDR3 spans 13 amino acids. Trimming pared 5 bases from V and 1 base from J, leaving 9 bases between. The germline V gene encodes CDR1 KGHSH and CDR2 LQKENI. The CDR3 coding sequence is TGTGCCAGCTCAGAGTCGTCGTCCTACGAGCAGTACGTC. It is translated as CASSESSSYEQYV.

The chain has TRBV5-1 and TRBJ1-4, with D possibly matching TRBD1 (5 bases). The CDR3 has 14 amino acids. Germline V gene lookup returns CDR1 SGHRS and CDR2 YFSETQ. V was clipped by 2 bases and J by 6 bases, with 11 bases between them. CDR3 bases: TGCGCCAGCAGCTTCGGGGGTGGGGATGAAAAACTGTTTTTT. Translating it yields CASSFGGGDEKLFF.

This chain uses TRBV5-1 with TRBJ1-6, with D tentatively TRBD1 (6 bases). Looked up from germline, CDR1 is SGHRS and CDR2 is YFSETQ. CDR3 length: 15 amino acids. Trimming shortened V by 0 bases and J by 4 bases, and 8 bases separated the two germline ends. The chain's CDR3 is CASSLDGQYNSPLHF. The CDR3 nucleotides are TGCGCCAGCAGCTTGGACGGACAGTATAATTCACCCCTCCACTTT.

The CDR3 DNA follows: TGTGCCAGCAGCCGAGGGGTAGCGGGCGCGAACACCGGGGAGCTGTTTTTT. Translating it yields CASSRGVAGANTGELFF. This chain joins TRBV3-1 (or the pseudogene TRBV3-2) and TRBJ2-2; TRBD2 aligns across 7 bases. Germline CDR1 reads LGHDT; CDR2 reads YNNKEL (reference sequence). Losses at the gene ends were 4 bases for V and 0 bases for J; bases not matched to a gene: 8. This CDR3 spans 17 amino acids.

The J gene is TRBJ1-5, the V gene TRBV27; 7 nucleotides align to TRBD1. The CDR3 runs to 14 residues. The germline V gene has CDR1 MNHEY and CDR2 SMNVEV (reference sequence). V gave up 5 bases and J gave up 3 bases; unmatched junction bases: 4. CDR3 loop: CASSRQGFNQPQHF. CDR3 DNA sequence: TGTGCCAGCAGTAGACAGGGTTTCAATCAGCCCCAGCATTTT.

The V call is TRBV7-2, the J call TRBJ2-1, with a weak D call TRBD2 (6 bases). Germline CDR1 and CDR2: SGHTA and FQGNSA. CDR3 length: 18 amino acids. V lost 1 base, J lost 7 bases, and 23 bases lay in between. Here the CDR3 DNA reads TGTGCCAGCAGCTTAGAGAGGCAGGGTTGGATTGGAGGGAATGAGCAGTTCTTC. Protein: CASSLERQGWIGGNEQFF.

The V call is TRBV5-1, the J call TRBJ1-4; D is possibly TRBD1 (6 bases). Germline V gene sequence: CDR1 SGHRS, CDR2 YFSETQ. This CDR3 contains 15 residues. V was shortened by 4 bases and J by 3 bases, with 13 bases between the two germline ends. For the CDR3, the DNA is TGCGCCAGCAGCCGAACAGGGATAGCTAATGAAAAACTGTTTTTT. The encoded protein is CASSRTGIANEKLFF.

The V and J genes are TRBV25-1 and TRBJ1-2; a weak D match, TRBD1 (5 bases). Germline V gene lookup returns CDR1 MGHDK and CDR2 SYGVNS. This CDR3 has 12 residues. Trimming cost V 3 bases and J 10 bases, with 12 bases left between them. CDR3 coding DNA: TGTGCCAGCAGTGATCACAGGTGGTTCTACACCTTC. Amino acid sequence: CASSDHRWFYTF.

The chain employs TRBV3-1 (or the pseudogene TRBV3-2) and TRBJ2-1; 7 bases match TRBD2. Germline V CDR1 and CDR2: LGHDT, YNNKEL (reference sequence). The junction had 13 bases not matched to a gene; V was cut back by 1 base and J by 7 bases. The CDR3 runs to 17 residues. CDR3 sequence: CASSQGGTWDYTNEQFF. CDR3 sequence (DNA): TGTGCCAGCAGCCAAGGCGGGACGTGGGACTATACGAATGAGCAGTTCTTC.